This T cell receptor (beta chain) was sequenced for a study of T cell responses to AZD1222 COVID-19 vaccine. The study, taken as a whole, reports: Recipients of two AZD1222 doses showed rising Spike-specific TCR breadth and depth. The study reported that nearly half of spike-specific TCRs target unmutated variant regions.

Profiling relied on immunoSEQ multiplex PCR, and the TCRdb table lists in-frame clones only, not all of them. Found here are some 130,000 clones, under 95% of them singletons; the top ten hold around 0.99%. This clone came up a few times. Its antigen is unknown. This receptor was identified in an adult who received the AZD1222 COVID-19 vaccine. Source: peripheral blood, taken 28 days after the second AZD1222 dose.

The CDR3 loop reads CATLYGVEAFF. The CDR3 DNA reads TGTGCCACCCTTTACGGAGTTGAGGCTTTCTTT. The rearrangement joins TRBV27 to TRBJ1-1; D remains ambiguous. The V gene lost 10 bases and the J gene lost 11 bases, with 17 bases spanning the gap. This CDR3 is 11 amino acids long. From germline, CDR1 is MNHEY and CDR2 SMNVEV (reference sequence).